The clone carrying this TCR beta chain has a count of ten or more. Antigen: not known. Constant-region reverse primers amplified full-length variable regions, followed by semi-nested Nested Universal Primer A PCR. MiXCR was run by TCRdb on the 5' RACE reads, yielding one entry per CDR3 protein. The table lists over 50,000 distinct CDR3 sequences, approximately 23% of them singletons, with roughly 3.1% in the top ten. The V end lost 6 bases, the J end lost 4 bases, and 9 bases lay between the germline ends. Germline CDR1 and CDR2: MNHEY and SVGAGI. The CDR3 consists of 12 residues. Whole-study findings and limits: Greatest tumor Treg TCR overlap was with tumor naive CD4+ cells. Larger-cohort validation covered only one TCR beta V-J rearrangement. Tumor memory CD4+ T cell TCR gene usage was found to cluster with blood and lymph node memory CD4+ cells and with lymph node naive CD4+ cells.

The origin of this receptor is a female donor with breast cancer. This chain connects TRBV6-5 to TRBJ2-5, with D unclear. The sample comprised tumor-infiltrating naive CD4+ T cells sorted from the breast tumor. Subset described: naive CD4+ T cells, CD4+CD45RA+CD25-. CDR3 sequence reads: CASSWSGETQYF. The CDR3 DNA reads TGTGCCAGCAGCTGGTCGGGAGAGACCCAGTACTTC.